This T cell receptor (beta chain) was documented in a study of Graves' ophthalmopathy and Graves' hyperthyroidism. Study-level background: Peripheral blood was gathered at first diagnosis, ahead of any treatment whatsoever.

This clonotype was counted many times. No ophthalmopathy within 18 months of follow-up signified stable hyperthyroidism. The authors enrolled newly diagnosed hyperthyroidism patients aged 18 to 65 with under 2 months' duration. In this cohort, patients with other autoimmune diseases, uncontrolled infections, pregnancy or lactation were excluded. The J segment lost 9 bases and the V segment lost 3 bases, leaving 6 bases of the junction unmatched. Germline V gene data show CDR1 as MNHEY and CDR2 as SMNVEV (reference sequence). The CDR3 runs to 13 residues. RNA transcripts served as template for amplifying TCR beta CDR3 sequences. RT-PCR with HTBI primers came first, then second-round multiplex PCR. MiXCR, applied by TCRdb to the multiplex PCR reads, yields one record per CDR3 protein. The data show about 390,000 distinct CDR3 sequences, 15% seen once.

The rearrangement joins TRBV27 to TRBJ1-1, with 8 positions matching TRBD1. The sequence derives from a woman aged 18-30 years with stable Graves' hyperthyroidism. Material: peripheral blood. The CDR3, as DNA: TGTGCCAGCAGTTTCGGACAGGGAGGCAAAGCTTTCTTT. Protein product: CASSFGQGGKAFF.